This TCR beta chain was identified in a study of T cell repertoires in aging, cancer and after chemotherapy. Study summary: Six age groups, ranging from 30 or younger to 70 or older, included the donors.

For this clonotype: Its antigen is not known.

The template was genomic DNA from peripheral blood, not RNA. Study-wide points: Untreated cancer patients had significantly lower blood TCR diversity than age-matched healthy donors. In cancer patients, declining TCR diversity with age involved lost richness and lost evenness.

Rearranged V-D-J TRB sequences were amplified with a mixed TRB-A/B primer pool. TCRdb re-called the multiplex PCR reads through MiXCR, storing one row per CDR3 protein. The data hold a few thousand distinct CDR3 sequences, with almost 35% observed a single time. From germline, CDR1 is MNHEY and CDR2 SVGAGI. This CDR3 has 15 residues. The V gene lost 7 bases and the J gene lost 7 bases, with 22 bases spanning the gap. This clonotype was sampled from a human donor with a solid tumor. The chain carries TRBV6-5 and TRBJ1-2; D not certain. The specimen was blood. In DNA, the CDR3 is TGTGCCAGCACCCTTAGGGCAGAAAATCTCTCTGGCTACACCTTC. It encodes CASTLRAENLSGYTF.